These T cell receptor beta chains were read from a single sample in a study of blood T cell repertoires in COVID-19. Profiled with immunoSEQ multiplex PCR; TCRdb holds only in-frame clones, not every one. This sample has about 200,000 clones, with 70% to 90% found just once. The sequencing input was peripheral blood. The receptors stem from a woman in her seventies with acute or convalescent COVID-19. Both conserved end residues are part of each CDR3. A D gene is named only where the DNA matches it firmly. Rows give clone size only sometimes, using once, few, many, or a class for an expanded clone.

size | J | V | D | DNA | CDR3
NA | TRBJ2-1 | TRBV11-2 | TRBD2 | TGTGCCAGCAGCAAGGGGACTAGCGGGCCGTACAATGAGCAGTTCTTC | CASSKGTSGPYNEQFF
NA | TRBJ2-2 | TRBV10-1 | TRBD2 | TGCGCCAGCAGTGAGTCGGGACTAGCTGACACCGGGGAGCTGTTTTTT | CASSESGLADTGELFF
NA | TRBJ2-7 | TRBV29-1 | NA | TGCAGCGTTGAAGACAGCGGGTACGAGCAGTACTTC | CSVEDSGYEQYF
NA | TRBJ2-1 | TRBV4-1 | TRBD2 | TGCGCCAGCAGCCAAACGGGGGGATTCTACAATGAGCAGTTCTTC | CASSQTGGFYNEQFF
NA | TRBJ1-2 | TRBV7-9 | NA | TGTGCCAGCAGCCAGTCCGGGAGAAGTGATGGCTACACCTTC | CASSQSGRSDGYTF
NA | TRBJ2-7 | TRBV4-3 | TRBD1 | TGCGCCAGCAGCCAACTCCAGGGGGCCTACGAGCAGTACTTC | CASSQLQGAYEQYF
NA | TRBJ2-3 | TRBV3-1/TRBV3-2 | NA | TGTGCCAGCAGCCCCCGTCAGGGAAGCACAGATACGCAGTATTTT | CASSPRQGSTDTQYF
NA | TRBJ2-2 | TRBV7-2 | TRBD2 | TGTGCCAGCAGGTCCGGGACTAGCGGGAGGGCAGGCGGGGAGCTGTTTTTT | CASRSGTSGRAGGELFF
NA | TRBJ2-1 | TRBV5-4 | TRBD1 | TGTGCCAGCACCCTTACGACAGGGCCCTACAATGAGCAGTTCTTC | CASTLTTGPYNEQFF
NA | TRBJ1-5 | TRBV6-5 | NA | TGTGCCAGCACGCAGAACAATCAGCCCCAGCATTTT | CASTQNNQPQHF
NA | TRBJ1-4 | TRBV11-2 | NA | TGTGCCAGCAGCCCCTCCGGGACTAATGAAAAACTGTTTTTT | CASSPSGTNEKLFF
NA | TRBJ1-3 | TRBV27 | NA | TGTGCCAGCAGTTTGGGGGGGCTTGGAAACACCATATATTTT | CASSLGGLGNTIYF
NA | TRBJ1-1 | TRBV5-1 | TRBD1 | TGCGCCAGCAGCTTGGAGACAGGGGGGAACACTGAAGCTTTCTTT | CASSLETGGNTEAFF
NA | TRBJ2-3 | TRBV10-3 | NA | TGTACAACCAAGGTTGGGACAACTAGCACAGATACGCAGTATTTT | CTTKVGTTSTDTQYF
NA | TRBJ1-4 | TRBV3-1/TRBV3-2 | NA | TGTGCCAGCAGCCAACTACACGGGGAAAAACTGTTTTTT | CASSQLHGEKLFF
NA | TRBJ2-2 | TRBV27 | NA | TGTGCCAGCAGTCGAAATGAGGGTTACGGGGGAGCGAACACCGGGGAGCTGTTTTTT | CASSRNEGYGGANTGELFF
NA | TRBJ2-1 | TRBV3-1/TRBV3-2 | TRBD2 | TGTGCCAGCAGCCGCCTCCGGGACTATCCCCACAATGAGCAGTTCTTC | CASSRLRDYPHNEQFF
NA | TRBJ1-6 | TRBV2 | NA | TGTGCCAGCAGTGAGGTGGAGACAGTCAATTCACCCCTCCACTTT | CASSEVETVNSPLHF
NA | TRBJ1-1 | TRBV2 | NA | TGTGCCAGCAGTGAGCGGGGCCGGAACACTGAAGCTTTCTTT | CASSERGRNTEAFF
NA | TRBJ1-6 | TRBV7-2 | TRBD1 | TGTGCCAGCAGCTTAGGAGGGGGCTGGAATTCACCCCTCCACTTT | CASSLGGGWNSPLHF
NA | TRBJ1-2 | TRBV2 | TRBD1 | TGTGCCAGCAGTCTTAGGGGGCGCGAGGGCTACACCTTC | CASSLRGREGYTF
once | TRBJ2-5 | TRBV5-1 | NA | TGCGCCAGCAGCGGTACGGGGGATCCAGAAGAGACCCAGTACTTC | CASSGTGDPEETQYF
once | TRBJ2-7 | TRBV11-3 | TRBD2 | TGTGCCAGCAGCTTCCGCACTAGCGGGAGCTTAGTATTGGGGTCCTACGAGCAGTACTTC | CASSFRTSGSLVLGSYEQYF
NA | TRBJ2-4 | TRBV11-3 | TRBD2 | TGTGCCAGCAGCTTAGCGGGAGGGCCCTACATTCAGTACTTC | CASSLAGGPYIQYF
NA | TRBJ2-7 | TRBV5-1 | NA | TGCGCCAGCAGCCTTGACTCCGGCTACGAGCAGTACTTC | CASSLDSGYEQYF
NA | TRBJ2-3 | TRBV11-2 | NA | TGTGCCAGCGGCGCCGGATGGGAGGACCATGATACGCAGTATTTT | CASGAGWEDHDTQYF
NA | TRBJ2-1 | TRBV18 | TRBD2 | TGTGCCAGCTCCGGGACTAGCCCTCACAATGAGCAGTTCTTC | CASSGTSPHNEQFF
NA | TRBJ1-2 | TRBV7-9 | TRBD1 | TGTGCCAGCAGCCCTCGACAGGGTAGCGAGGGCTATGGCTACACCTTC | CASSPRQGSEGYGYTF
NA | TRBJ1-1 | TRBV19 | NA | TGTGCCAGTAGTATCTTAATGAACACTGAAGCTTTCTTT | CASSILMNTEAFF
few | TRBJ1-1 | TRBV7-8 | NA | TGTGCCAGCAGGACAGCAATCATGAACACTGAAGCTTTCTTT | CASRTAIMNTEAFF
NA | TRBJ2-1 | TRBV18 | TRBD2 | TGTGCCAGCTCATCCGGACTAGCGGGAGAGGGTGAGCAGTTCTTC | CASSSGLAGEGEQFF
NA | TRBJ2-6 | TRBV5-1 | NA | TGCGCCAGCAGCTTTAGGGAAGGGGTGACTGGGGCCAACGTCCTGACTTTC | CASSFREGVTGANVLTF
NA | TRBJ2-6 | TRBV18 | TRBD1 | TGTGCCAGCTCACCTAGGACAGGTCCCTCTGGGGCCAACGTCCTGACTTTC | CASSPRTGPSGANVLTF
NA | TRBJ2-2 | TRBV5-1 | NA | TGCGCCAGCAGCCACCTCCCAGACAGAAACACCGGGGAGCTGTTTTTT | CASSHLPDRNTGELFF
once | TRBJ2-2 | TRBV3-1/TRBV3-2 | TRBD2 | TGTGCCAGCAGCCTATCCGGGGGGGCCGGGGAGCTGTTTTTT | CASSLSGGAGELFF
NA | TRBJ1-3 | TRBV4-3 | NA | TGCGCCAGCAGCCAAGATTTGGTCAGGGGAATATCATCAGGAAACACCATATATTTT | CASSQDLVRGISSGNTIYF
NA | TRBJ2-1 | TRBV29-1 | TRBD2 | TGCAGCGTTGCGAGCGGGGGGGTAAATGAGCAGTTCTTC | CSVASGGVNEQFF
NA | TRBJ2-1 | TRBV5-6 | NA | TGTGCCAGCAGCTTGGAGGGGTATGGGCAGTTCTTC | CASSLEGYGQFF
NA | TRBJ1-6 | TRBV27 | NA | TGTGCCAGCAGCAGAAGCCCAGGGGATTCACCCCTCCACTTT | CASSRSPGDSPLHF
NA | TRBJ1-2 | TRBV28 | TRBD1 | TGTGCCAGCAGTTACCCGGCCGGGACAGGGATTAACTATGGCTACACCTTC | CASSYPAGTGINYGYTF
NA | TRBJ2-5 | TRBV27 | NA | TGTGCCAGCAGCTGGACCGGGACACGGCAAGAGACCCAGTACTTC | CASSWTGTRQETQYF
NA | TRBJ2-5 | TRBV5-1 | TRBD2 | TGCGCCAGCAGCCCCGGGACTAGCGGGAGAGGGGCCCAAGAGACCCAGTACTTC | CASSPGTSGRGAQETQYF
once | TRBJ2-5 | TRBV7-2 | NA | TGTGCCAGCAGCTATAACACGGGATGGGAGACCCAGTACTTC | CASSYNTGWETQYF
NA | TRBJ2-3 | TRBV12-5 | NA | TGTGCTAGTAAGGAGACTAGCACAGATACGCAGTATTTT | CASKETSTDTQYF
NA | TRBJ1-4 | TRBV14 | NA | TGTGCCAGCAGCCGACAGGACAGCCCATGGGGAAAACTGTTTTTT | CASSRQDSPWGKLFF
NA | TRBJ1-5 | TRBV10-3 | NA | TGTGCCATCAGTGAGTCGGAAGGGGGCAATCAGCCCCAGCATTTT | CAISESEGGNQPQHF
NA | TRBJ2-2 | TRBV7-2 | NA | TGTGCCAGCAGCCCACCCACTAGGATCACCGGGGAGCTGTTTTTT | CASSPPTRITGELFF
NA | TRBJ1-2 | TRBV3-1/TRBV3-2 | NA | TGTGCCAGCAGCCAAGACCTCAGGGTCGGCGGCTACACCTTC | CASSQDLRVGGYTF
NA | TRBJ2-5 | TRBV5-1 | TRBD1 | TGCGCCAGCAGCGGCACAGGGGGTGGGCAGACCCAGTACTTC | CASSGTGGGQTQYF
NA | TRBJ2-5 | TRBV10-2 | NA | TGCGCCAGCAGCGAGACAGGCCTCCCCGCCCAAGAGACCCAGTACTTC | CASSETGLPAQETQYF
NA | TRBJ1-4 | TRBV15 | NA | TGTGCCACCAGCAAGAGGTGGGGAGGGGATGGTGAAAAACTGTTTTTT | CATSKRWGGDGEKLFF
NA | TRBJ2-1 | TRBV24-1 | NA | TGTGCCACCAGTGACGAGGACTTAGTCTACAATGAGCAGTTCTTC | CATSDEDLVYNEQFF
NA | TRBJ2-3 | TRBV5-1 | TRBD1 | TGCGCCAGCAGCTTAAAACCGGGACAGGGTCGGACAGATACGCAGTATTTT | CASSLKPGQGRTDTQYF
NA | TRBJ2-7 | TRBV5-1 | NA | TGCGCCAGCAGCTTGGACGTACAGGGCGCGGGTTACGAGCAGTACTTC | CASSLDVQGAGYEQYF
NA | TRBJ2-2 | TRBV5-4 | NA | TGTGCCAGCAGCTTGGCCCGGGGTAGCGGGGAGCTGTTTTTT | CASSLARGSGELFF
NA | TRBJ1-6 | TRBV5-1 | TRBD1 | TGCGCCAGCAGCCCCCAGGGGGTTGGTTCACCCCTCCACTTT | CASSPQGVGSPLHF
once | TRBJ2-3 | TRBV9 | NA | TGTGCCAGCAGCGTAGCAGGGTTTTCAGATACGCAGTATTTT | CASSVAGFSDTQYF